This T cell receptor (beta chain) derives from a study of blood T cells in healthy people across ages. Overall study context: Researchers report that template switching captured about one barcoded beta molecule per two T cells.

Study findings and constraints: Aged donors had fewer naive CD4+ cells and lower diversity than long-lived donors.

PCR was performed a second time for about 6 to 12 cycles using a sample-barcoded 5' primer and a J-beta primer mix. Samples each returned at least 2.5 million CDR3-containing paired-end reads. MiXCR, applied by TCRdb to the 5' RACE reads, yields one record per CDR3 protein. The table includes roughly 1.5 million distinct CDR3 sequences, approximately 39% detected once. Drawn from each donor were approximately 9.2 milliliters of peripheral blood. Concerning this clonotype itself: Its antigen is undetermined.

The CDR3 runs to 15 residues. Losses at the gene ends were 4 bases for V and 8 bases for J; bases not matched to a gene: 8. CDR1 and CDR2 (germline): MGHRA, YSYEKL. The sequence derives from a young woman in good health. This chain connects TRBV4-1 to TRBJ1-2; 12 nucleotides align to TRBD1. The specimen was blood. This chain's CDR3 is CASSLRGQGAKGYTF. In DNA, the CDR3 is TGCGCCAGCAGCCTCCGGGGACAGGGGGCTAAGGGCTACACCTTC.